This note documents a single T cell receptor beta chain sequence. Its antigen is not identified. The same CDR3 also results from other DNA sequences found in this sample. It was with 60 Vbeta and 13 Jbeta primers that the PCR ran. Assay used: immunoSEQ multiplex PCR; TCRdb lists only in-frame clones, some missing. Found here are about 110,000 clones, less than 85% of them singletons; the top ten hold under 4%. The CDR3 is 17 amino acids. Germline V lookup: CDR1 KGHSH, CDR2 LQKENI. V lost 1 base to trimming and J lost 0 bases, with 12 bases between them. The data were taken from a study of cytomegalovirus exposure and HLA in healthy donors. Study observations and caveats: The study designated some 180 TCR beta chains cytomegalovirus-associated. Earlier analysis looked at TCR beta V segments, and most were productive about 87% or about 30% of the time. It was likely that a cluster of highly shared sequence variants was a sequencing artifact.

The receptor was derived from a man aged 55 to 70 in good health and CMV-seronegative. The gene calls are TRBV18 and TRBJ2-2; tentatively, D is TRBD2 (5 bases). Sequencing used PBMCs. For the CDR3, the DNA is TGTGCCAGCTCACCACGTTCAGGAGGTTCGAACACCGGGGAGCTGTTTTTT. Protein product: CASSPRSGGSNTGELFF. Full variable domain (rest looked up from reference TRBV18 and TRBJ2-2): NAGVMQNPRHLVRRRGQEARLRCSPMKGHSHVYWYRQLPEEGLKFMVYLQKENIIDESGMPKERFSAEFPKEGPSILRIQQVVRGDSAAYFCASSPRSGGSNTGELFFGEGSRLTVL.